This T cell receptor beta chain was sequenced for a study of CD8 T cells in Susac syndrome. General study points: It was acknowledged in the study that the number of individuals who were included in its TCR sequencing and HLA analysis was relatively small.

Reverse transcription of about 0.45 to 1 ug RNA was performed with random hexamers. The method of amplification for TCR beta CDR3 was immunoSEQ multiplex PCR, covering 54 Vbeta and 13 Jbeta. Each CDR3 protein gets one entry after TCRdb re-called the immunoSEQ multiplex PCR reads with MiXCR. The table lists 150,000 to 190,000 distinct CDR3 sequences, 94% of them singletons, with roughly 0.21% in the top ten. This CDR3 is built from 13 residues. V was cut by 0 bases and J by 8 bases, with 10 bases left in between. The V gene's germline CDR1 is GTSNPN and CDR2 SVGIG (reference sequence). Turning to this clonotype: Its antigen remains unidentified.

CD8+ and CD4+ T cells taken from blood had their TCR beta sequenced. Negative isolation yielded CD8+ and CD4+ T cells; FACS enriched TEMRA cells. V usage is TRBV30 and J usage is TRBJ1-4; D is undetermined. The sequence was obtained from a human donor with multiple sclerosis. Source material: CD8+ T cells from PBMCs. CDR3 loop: CAWSVTQGEKLFF. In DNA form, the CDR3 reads TGTGCCTGGAGTGTGACTCAAGGGGAAAAACTGTTTTTT.